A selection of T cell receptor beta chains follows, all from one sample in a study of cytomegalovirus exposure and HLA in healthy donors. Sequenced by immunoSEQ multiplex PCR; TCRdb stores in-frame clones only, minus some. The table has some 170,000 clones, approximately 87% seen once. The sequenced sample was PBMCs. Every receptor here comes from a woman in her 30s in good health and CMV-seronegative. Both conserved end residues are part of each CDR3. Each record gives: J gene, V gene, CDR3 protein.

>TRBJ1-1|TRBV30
CAFLQGGHTEAFF
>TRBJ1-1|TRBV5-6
CASSHLYRGLSTEAFF
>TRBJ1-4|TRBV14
CASSQGPGIHEKLFF
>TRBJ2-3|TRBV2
CASSALAGGSSTDTQYF
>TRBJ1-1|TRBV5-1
CASSLGLTGGVTEAFF
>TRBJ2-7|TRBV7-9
CASSLGSYYEQYF
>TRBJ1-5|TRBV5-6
CASSLHRYQPQHF
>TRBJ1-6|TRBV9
CASSVGDRGQNSPLHF
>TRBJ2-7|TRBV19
CASSLAGISYEQYF
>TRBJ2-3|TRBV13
CASSFTESGLAGGRVSTDTQYF
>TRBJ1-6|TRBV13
CASSRQGNNSPLHF
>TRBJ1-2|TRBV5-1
CASSTGTVNYGYTF
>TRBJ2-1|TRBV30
CAWSPSWTSGGNEQFF
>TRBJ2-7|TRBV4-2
CASSRQVNEQYF
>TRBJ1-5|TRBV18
CASSPGAVSNQPQHF
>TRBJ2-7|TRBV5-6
CASSLNRGTGPSYEQYF
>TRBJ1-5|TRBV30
CAWSVKLSDRGSLHF
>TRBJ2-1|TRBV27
CASRRLAGGLYEQFF
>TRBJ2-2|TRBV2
CASHDRALNTGELFF
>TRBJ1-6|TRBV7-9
CASSLLPGENSPLHF
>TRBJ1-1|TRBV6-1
CASSDIQGAGEAFF
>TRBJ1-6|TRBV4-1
CASSQGDSNSDTLHF
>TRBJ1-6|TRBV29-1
CSVTDRVGSPLHF
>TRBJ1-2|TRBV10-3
CAISDPGQSNYGYTF
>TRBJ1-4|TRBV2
CASSEWTAADEKLFF
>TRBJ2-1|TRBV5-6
CASSLVAARDNEQFF
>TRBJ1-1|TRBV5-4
CASSLWQGNTEAFF
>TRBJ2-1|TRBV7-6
CASSLDSYGEQFF
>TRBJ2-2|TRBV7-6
CASSLGTGDLGELFF
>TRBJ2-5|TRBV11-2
CAISPQETQYF
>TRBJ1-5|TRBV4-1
CASSQDSKTGGFWPQHF
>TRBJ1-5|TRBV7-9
CASSSYQGTKNQPQHF
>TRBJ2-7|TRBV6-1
CASSENRWSLEQYF
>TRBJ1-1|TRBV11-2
CASSPGVLGAVSGTEAFF
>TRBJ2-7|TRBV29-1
CSVLGSYEQYF
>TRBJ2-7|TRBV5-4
CASSPAGLPLEQYF
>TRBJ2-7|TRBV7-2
CASSLGGLSYEQYF
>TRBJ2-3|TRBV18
CASSQRGLGTDTQYF
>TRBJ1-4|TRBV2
CASSEALWDRAQKLFF
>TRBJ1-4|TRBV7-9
CASSSGKWNEKLFF
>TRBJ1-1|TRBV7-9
CASSLNFGDTEAFF
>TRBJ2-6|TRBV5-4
CASSWGTAGANVLTF
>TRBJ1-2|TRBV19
CASKANADRGRIYTF
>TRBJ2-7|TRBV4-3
CASSQDRRGGSNEQYF